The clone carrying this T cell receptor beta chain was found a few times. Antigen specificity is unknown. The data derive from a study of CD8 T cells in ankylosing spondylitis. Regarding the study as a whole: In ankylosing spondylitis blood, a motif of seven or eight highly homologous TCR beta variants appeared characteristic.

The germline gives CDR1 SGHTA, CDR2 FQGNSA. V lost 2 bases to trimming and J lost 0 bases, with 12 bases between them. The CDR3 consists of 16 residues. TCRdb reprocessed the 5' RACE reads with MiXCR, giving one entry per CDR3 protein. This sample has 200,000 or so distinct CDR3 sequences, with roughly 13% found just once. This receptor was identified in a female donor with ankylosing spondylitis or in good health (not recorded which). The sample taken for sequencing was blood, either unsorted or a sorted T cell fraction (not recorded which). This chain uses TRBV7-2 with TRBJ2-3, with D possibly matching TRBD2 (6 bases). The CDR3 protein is CASSLFGGTSTDTQYF. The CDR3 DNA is TGTGCCAGCAGCTTATTTGGGGGGACTAGCACAGATACGCAGTATTTT. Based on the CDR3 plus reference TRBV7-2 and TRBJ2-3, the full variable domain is GAGVSQSPSNKVTEKGKDVELRCDPISGHTALYWYRQSLGQGLEFLIYFQGNSAPDKSGLPSDRFSAERTGGSVSTLTIQRTQQEDSAVYLCASSLFGGTSTDTQYFGPGTRLTVL.